Following are 19 T cell receptor beta chains from one sample sequenced in a study of blood T cell repertoires in COVID-19. TCRdb's copy holds only in-frame clones and misses some; the assay was immunoSEQ multiplex PCR. The repertoire consists of about 150,000 clones, with 70% to 90% occurring once and the leading ten covering approximately 8%. Sequenced sample: peripheral blood. The source of these receptors is a woman aged 60-75 years with COVID-19, enrolled during active disease.

This clone has just a few counts. V is TRBV29-1 and J is TRBJ1-2; maybe TRBD1 (5 bases). Trimming left V 1 base short and J 14 bases short, with 14 bases between. Germline CDR1 is SQVTM and CDR2 is ANQGSEA. The CDR3 extends over 11 amino acids. The CDR3 nucleotides are TGCAGCGTTGAAGGGAGGGCAGGGAAGACCTTC. Protein: CSVEGRAGKTF.

This clone was found once. At one end the junction does not follow the germline gene, possibly because of a read error. The V gene is TRBV3-1 (or the pseudogene TRBV3-2), the J gene TRBJ2-5; D ambiguous. Germline lookup yields CDR1 LGHDT and CDR2 YNNKEL (reference sequence). The CDR3 runs 11 residues. The CDR3 is CASSHQETQYF. In DNA, the CDR3 is TGTGCCAGCAGCCACCAGGAGACCCAGTACTTC.

V and J are TRBV9 and TRBJ2-3; a weak D match, TRBD2 (5 bases). The germline V gene has CDR1 SGDLS and CDR2 YYNGEE. The CDR3 extends over 14 amino acids. V shed 4 bases and J shed 3 bases, with 12 bases lying between them. CDR3 nucleotides: TGTGCCAGCAGCCTCGGGGTTCATACAGATACGCAGTATTTT. Protein product: CASSLGVHTDTQYF. Full variable domain (missing parts from reference TRBV9 and TRBJ2-3): DSGVTQTPKHLITATGQRVTLRCSPRSGDLSVYWYQQSLDQGLQFLIQYYNGEERAKGNILERFSAQQFPDLHSELNLSSLELGDSALYFCASSLGVHTDTQYFGPGTRLTVL.

The V and J genes are TRBV9 and TRBJ2-1; possible D gene TRBD1, 5 bases. Looked up from germline, CDR1 is SGDLS and CDR2 is YYNGEE. V dropped 0 bases and J dropped 2 bases, with 9 bases sitting between them. The CDR3 spans 15 residues. In DNA form, the CDR3 reads TGTGCCAGCAGCGTAGAAGGGGAAACCTACAATGAGCAGTTCTTC. This translates into CASSVEGETYNEQFF. The variable domain in full, with the rest retrieved from reference TRBV9 and TRBJ2-1, is DSGVTQTPKHLITATGQRVTLRCSPRSGDLSVYWYQQSLDQGLQFLIQYYNGEERAKGNILERFSAQQFPDLHSELNLSSLELGDSALYFCASSVEGETYNEQFFGPGTRLTVL.

The V gene is TRBV7-9, the J gene TRBJ1-4; the D gene is possibly TRBD1 (6 bases). V was pared by 5 bases and J by 1 base, with 14 bases between. The CDR3 length is 16 residues. Germline CDR1 SEHNR, CDR2 FQNEAQ (reference sequence). CDR3 sequence reads: CASSRDRTVTNEKLFF. The DNA of the CDR3 is TGTGCCAGCAGCCGAGACCGGACAGTAACTAATGAAAAACTGTTTTTT.

The rearrangement joins TRBV3-1 (or the pseudogene TRBV3-2) to TRBJ2-5, with D uncertain. The germline V gene has CDR1 LGHDT and CDR2 YNNKEL (reference sequence). The V and J ends lost 6 bases and 5 bases respectively, with 7 bases between them. The CDR3 extends over 11 amino acids. Written as DNA, the CDR3 is TGTGCCAGCAGACTCCGGGAGACCCAGTACTTC. It translates to CASRLRETQYF.

V gene TRBV3-1 (or the pseudogene TRBV3-2) combines with J gene TRBJ2-5, with TRBD2 identical over 15 bases. This CDR3 has 18 residues. Trimming cost V 1 base and J 1 base; bases outside gene matches: 4. Germline V gene sequence: CDR1 LGHDT, CDR2 YNNKEL (reference sequence). The CDR3 protein is CASSQGTSGGDLQETQYF. The CDR3, as DNA: TGTGCCAGCAGCCAAGGGACTAGCGGGGGGGACCTCCAAGAGACCCAGTACTTC.

V usage is TRBV5-8 and J usage is TRBJ1-1, with 9 bases fitting TRBD1. Trimming took 5 bases from V and 5 from J; bases not matched to a gene: 7. This CDR3 has 14 amino acids. Per the germline V gene, CDR1 is SGHTS and CDR2 is YDEGEE. In nucleotides, the CDR3 is TGTGCCAGCAGTTTCGGACAGGGGTATACTGAAGCTTTCTTT. The encoded protein is CASSFGQGYTEAFF.

The V gene is TRBV4-1, the J gene TRBJ1-6; D uncertain. This CDR3 region has 15 residues. The germline gives CDR1 MGHRA, CDR2 YSYEKL. Trimming removed 0 bases at V and 4 bases at J, with 7 bases between. CDR3 sequence reads: CASSQDAGYNSPLHF. The CDR3 region has the DNA TGCGCCAGCAGCCAAGATGCAGGTTATAATTCACCCCTCCACTTT.

The V call is TRBV2, the J call TRBJ2-5, with TRBD2 identical over 14 bases. CDR1 and CDR2 (germline): SNHLY, FYNNEI. J lost 3 bases, V lost 6 bases, and 6 bases had no gene match. There are 16 residues in the CDR3. The CDR3 nucleotides read TGTGCCAGCAGACCGGGACTAGCGGGGGAAAAAGAGACCCAGTACTTC. Protein product: CASRPGLAGEKETQYF. Filled out from reference TRBV2 and TRBJ2-5, the complete variable domain reads EPEVTQTPSHQVTQMGQEVILRCVPISNHLYFYWYRQILGQKVEFLVSFYNNEISEKSEIFDDQFSVERPDGSNFTLKIRSTKLEDSAMYFCASRPGLAGEKETQYFGPGTRLLVL.

This clone was observed a handful of times. This chain connects TRBV27 to TRBJ1-3, with D possibly matching TRBD1 (5 bases). V lost 8 bases to trimming and J lost 0 bases, with 17 bases between them. This CDR3 comprises 16 residues. Germline CDR1 and CDR2: MNHEY and SMNVEV (reference sequence). CDR3 loop: CASRPAAGISGNTIYF. CDR3 nucleotide sequence: TGTGCCAGCCGACCCGCCGCAGGGATCTCTGGAAACACCATATATTTT.

The chain joins TRBV6-5 to TRBJ1-1, with D hard to call. Germline V gene sequence: CDR1 MNHEY, CDR2 SVGAGI. Trimming took off 0 bases at V and 1 base at J, with 9 bases between the two ends. The CDR3 extends over 15 amino acids. The CDR3 coding sequence is TGTGCCAGCAGTTACTCGGTGGCAAAGAACACTGAAGCTTTCTTT. Its protein product is CASSYSVAKNTEAFF.

J is TRBJ2-1 and V is TRBV11-3; no firm D call. Germline assignment: CDR1 SGHNT and CDR2 YENEEA. This CDR3 has 15 amino acids. V lost 8 bases and J 0 bases, leaving 14 bases between the germline ends. The CDR3 is CASATRGSSYNEQFF. The CDR3 region has the DNA TGTGCCAGCGCTACCCGCGGTAGCTCCTACAATGAGCAGTTCTTC.

The chain's CDR3 is CASSPDISGANVLTF. CDR3 coding DNA: TGTGCCAGCAGCCCTGACATCTCTGGGGCCAACGTCCTGACTTTC. The chain is built from TRBV5-4 and TRBJ2-6; D remains ambiguous. CDR3 length equals 15 residues. V was pared by 4 bases and J by 0 bases, with 8 bases between. Germline CDR1 reads SGHNT; CDR2 reads YYREEE (reference sequence).

V is TRBV6-5 and J is TRBJ1-2; perhaps TRBD1 as D (6 bases). Germline V gives CDR1 MNHEY, CDR2 SVGAGI. V was trimmed by 6 bases and J by 5 bases, leaving 13 bases between them. CDR3 length: 13 residues. Here the CDR3 DNA reads TGTGCCAGCAGCCCACAGGGTTATTATGGCTACACCTTC. This encodes CASSPQGYYGYTF.

The chain has TRBV12-3 or TRBV12-4 and TRBJ2-7; D possibly corresponds to TRBD1 (6 bases). Trimming stripped 6 bases from V and 3 bases from J, with 12 bases between. This CDR3 region has 13 residues. CDR3 DNA sequence: TGTGCCAGCAGATGGGACATACACTACGAGCAGTACTTC. Translating it yields CASRWDIHYEQYF.

The J gene is TRBJ1-2, the V gene TRBV6-1; unclear D gene. The CDR3 sequence is 14 residues long. The germline CDR1 and CDR2 sequences are MNHNS and SASEGT. The V end lost 1 base, the J end lost 7 bases, and 13 bases lay between the germline ends. DNA for the CDR3: TGTGCCAGCAGTGAAGTTAGCCCCGGGAGTGGCTACACCTTC. Its protein is CASSEVSPGSGYTF.

The V gene is TRBV10-2, the J gene TRBJ2-3, with TRBD2 matching 7 bases. J lost 2 bases, V lost 7 bases, and 9 bases had no gene match. The CDR3 length is 15 residues. The germline CDR1 and CDR2 sequences are WSHSY and SAAADI. The CDR3 region has the DNA TGCGCCAGCAAAATAACGGGGGGTTACACAGATACGCAGTATTTT. Translating gives CASKITGGYTDTQYF.

The chain carries TRBV5-1 and TRBJ2-2, with 14 bases that match TRBD2. This CDR3 region has 21 residues. Germline V gene lookup returns CDR1 SGHRS and CDR2 YFSETQ. Trimming removed 0 bases from V and 9 bases from J; junction bases left unmatched: 19. The CDR3 here is CASSLDYGLAGGMDRDRELFF. In DNA, the CDR3 is TGCGCCAGCAGCTTGGATTACGGACTAGCGGGGGGAATGGACAGGGACCGGGAGCTGTTTTTT. The full variable domain, its missing parts supplied by reference TRBV5-1 and TRBJ2-2, is KAGVTQTPRYLIKTRGQQVTLSCSPISGHRSVSWYQQTPGQGLQFLFEYFSETQRNKGNFPGRFSGRQFSNSRSEMNVSTLELGDSALYLCASSLDYGLAGGMDRDRELFFGEGSRLTVL.